The T cell receptor (beta chain) under discussion was sequenced for a study of early T cells in non-severe SARS-CoV-2 infection. This clonotype appeared a few times. Looked up from germline, CDR1 is KGHSH and CDR2 is LQKENI. The length of the CDR3 is 15 residues. V lost 1 base to trimming and J lost 6 bases, with 14 bases between them. Attached unique molecular identifiers marked individual cDNA molecules. TCRdb called the 5' RACE reads again in MiXCR, with one record for every CDR3 protein. The sample yields approximately 70,000 distinct CDR3 sequences, about 13% seen once. The sequence was obtained from an adult who was a healthcare worker with PCR-confirmed SARS-CoV-2 infection or an uninfected control (not recorded which). This chain connects TRBV18 to TRBJ2-3; unclear D gene. The sample taken for sequencing was whole blood. Here the CDR3 DNA reads TGTGCCAGCTCACCACTGGCGGTCTCTGGGGATACGCAGTATTTT. Encoded protein: CASSPLAVSGDTQYF.